These 25 T cell receptor beta chains came from one sample sequenced in a study of blood T cells in healthy people across ages. Together with a sample-barcoded 5' primer, a J-beta primer mix was included in a second PCR lasting roughly 7 to 11 cycles. TCRdb reprocessed the 5' RACE reads via MiXCR and lists one record per CDR3 protein. The sample contains more than 650,000 distinct CDR3 sequences, less than 70% of which appear only once. Sequenced sample: blood. These receptors all stem from a man at least 80 years old in good health.

The chain employs TRBV21-1 and TRBJ2-3; TRBD1 was called by the table and not checked on the DNA. TRBV21-1 is shown as a pseudogene. This CDR3 spans 12 amino acids. The CDR3 DNA reads TGTGCCAGCCCTGGGGGACACAGATACGCGTATTTT. Encoded protein: CASPGGHRYAYF.

The chain employs TRBV20-1 and TRBJ1-1, with D tentatively TRBD1 (5 bases). Per germline, CDR1 DFQATT and CDR2 SNEGSKA (reference sequence). V dropped 0 bases and J dropped 12 bases, with 14 bases sitting between them. The CDR3 runs 12 residues. The CDR3 DNA reads as TGCAGTGCTAGAGATCCTGGCAGGGAAACTTTCTTT. Translated: CSARDPGRETFF.

On this clonotype itself: The junction departs from the called germline gene at one end, perhaps through a read error. The rearrangement joins TRBV4-2 to TRBJ1-1; TRBD1 might be the D (5 bases). This CDR3 comprises 15 residues. The V gene's germline CDR1 is LGHNA and CDR2 YNFKEQ. The CDR3 here is CTSSQWSGPSPLAFF. In DNA, the CDR3 is TGTACCAGCAGCCAATGGTCAGGGCCAAGCCCTCTGGCTTTCTTT.

In this sample, this clonotype turned up once. V usage is TRBV20-1 and J usage is TRBJ1-1; the match to TRBD1 covers 7 bases. The CDR3 loop spans 16 amino acids. Germline lookup yields CDR1 DFQATT and CDR2 SNEGSKA (reference sequence). The trim removed 0 bases at V and 5 bases at J, leaving 12 bases unmatched. The CDR3 spells CSARDTAGDSWTEAFF. Written as DNA, the CDR3 is TGCAGTGCTAGAGACACCGCCGGGGACAGTTGGACTGAAGCTTTCTTT.

In nucleotides, the CDR3 is TGCGCCAGCAGCCCGGAGGGGACAGCCCGGGCGTATTTT. Translating gives CASSPEGTARAYF. The rearrangement uses TRBV5-1 and TRBJ2-3; a weak D match, TRBD1 (7 bases). V lost 4 bases, J lost 14 bases, and 20 bases lay in between. Per the germline V gene, CDR1 is SGHRS and CDR2 is YFSETQ. The CDR3 has 13 residues.

The chain combines TRBV4-1 with TRBJ2-7, with 10 nucleotides matching TRBD2. The CDR3 covers 16 residues. Germline V CDR1 and CDR2: MGHRA, YSYEKL. With 0 bases clipped from V and 2 bases from J, the junction kept 4 bases outside the gene matches. CDR3 sequence reads: CASSQDWTSGAYEQYF. For the CDR3, the DNA is TGCGCCAGCAGCCAAGATTGGACTAGCGGAGCCTACGAGCAGTACTTC.

The rearrangement uses TRBV2 and TRBJ2-4; D remains unclear. Trimming pared 4 bases from V and 13 bases from J, leaving 11 bases between. CDR3 length: 11 residues. Germline V lookup: CDR1 SNHLY, CDR2 FYNNEI. This chain's CDR3 is CASSGYMEQYF. For the CDR3, the DNA is TGTGCCAGCAGTGGATACATGGAGCAGTACTTC.

In this sample, this clonotype turned up many times. The chain is built from TRBV4-1 and TRBJ2-3; D gene ambiguous. The CDR3 totals 15 residues. The germline gives CDR1 MGHRA, CDR2 YSYEKL. The germline V and J ends were trimmed by 0 bases and 14 bases, with 21 bases remaining between them. The CDR3 sequence is CASSQEPGENRYAYF. Here the CDR3 DNA reads TGCGCCAGCAGCCAAGAGCCCGGCGAGAACAGATACGCGTATTTT.

V is TRBV7-9 and J is TRBJ1-1, with D perhaps matching TRBD1 (6 bases). Trimming took off 5 bases at V and 5 bases at J, with 18 bases between the two ends. The germline CDR1 and CDR2 sequences are SEHNR and FQNEAQ (reference sequence). The CDR3 sequence is 15 residues long. CDR3 nucleotide sequence: TGTGCCAGCAGCCTCCGACGGGCGGGGGCAACTGAAGCTTTCTTT. Translation: CASSLRRAGATEAFF.

Worth noting for this clonotype: A read error is likely, as this CDR3 ends without the conserved phenylalanine or tryptophan. This chain joins TRBV7-3 and TRBJ2-3; either TRBD1 or TRBD2 may fit D (5 bases each). Trimming took 5 bases from V and 1 from J, leaving 10 bases between them. Per the germline V gene, CDR1 is SGHTA and CDR2 is FQGTGA. The CDR3 is made up of 14 amino acids. DNA for the CDR3: TGTGCCAGCAGCCCACGGGGCCGCACAGATACGCAGTATTTG. Residues: CASSPRGRTDTQYL.

The rearrangement links TRBV20-1 to TRBJ1-2; 11 positions match TRBD1. CDR3 length equals 15 residues. From germline, CDR1 is DFQATT and CDR2 SNEGSKA (reference sequence). CDR3 sequence (DNA): TGCAGCCTCCCTTCGGCAGGACAGGGGGCCTATGGCTACACCTTC. It is translated as CSLPSAGQGAYGYTF.

This clonotype appeared a few times. The chain has TRBV10-3 and TRBJ2-7; 10 bases match TRBD2. Germline V gene lookup returns CDR1 ENHRY and CDR2 SYGVKD. This CDR3 comprises 15 residues. V trimming: 5 bases; J trimming: 2 bases; junction bases outside the gene matches: 6. The CDR3 is CAISIGTSDAYEQYF. CDR3 DNA sequence: TGTGCCATCAGTATCGGGACTAGCGACGCCTACGAGCAGTACTTC.

This clonotype appeared a few times. The chain links TRBV7-2 to TRBJ2-4; TRBD2 aligns across 8 bases. The V and J ends lost 0 bases and 0 bases, in that order; junction bases with no gene match: 4. Germline V gene data show CDR1 as SGHTA and CDR2 as FQGNSA. This CDR3 has 17 residues. CDR3 nucleotides: TGTGCCAGCAGCTTAGCCGGCGGGGGGAGAGCCAAAAACATTCAGTACTTC. Translation: CASSLAGGGRAKNIQYF.

V is TRBV5-1 and J is TRBJ1-1; possible D gene TRBD1, 5 bases. The germline CDR1 and CDR2 sequences are SGHRS and YFSETQ. The V and J ends lost 0 bases and 4 bases respectively, with 13 bases between them. The CDR3 totals 15 residues. The CDR3 DNA reads as TGCGCCAGCAGCTTGGTAGGGGCCGCGGGCACTGAAGCTTTCTTT. As protein: CASSLVGAAGTEAFF.

This clonotype was found once. The V gene is TRBV10-3, the J gene TRBJ2-7, with 9 bases matching TRBD1. This CDR3 has 14 residues. Germline V gene sequence: CDR1 ENHRY, CDR2 SYGVKD. V trimming: 6 bases; J trimming: 7 bases; junction bases outside the gene matches: 10. The CDR3 region has the DNA TGTGCCATCAGGCTGGACAGGGGCCCTCGAGAGCAGTACTTC. Its translation: CAIRLDRGPREQYF.

The genes are TRBV9 and TRBJ2-2; 13 bases fit TRBD2. Losses at the gene ends were 0 bases for V and 6 bases for J; bases not matched to a gene: 8. CDR1 and CDR2 (germline): SGDLS, YYNGEE. This CDR3 is built from 18 residues. CDR3 loop: CASSVALAGGLMAGELFF. DNA for the CDR3: TGTGCCAGCAGCGTAGCACTAGCGGGGGGGTTAATGGCCGGGGAGCTGTTTTTT.

The chain is built from TRBV5-6 and TRBJ2-4; 8 nucleotides line up with TRBD2. Matching the DNA end better, TRBJ2-5 makes the J call doubtful. CDR3 length: 15 amino acids. Germline CDR1 SGHDT, CDR2 YYEEEE. DNA of the CDR3: TGTGCCAGCAGCATTAAGCGGGAGTGGGGGGAGACCCAGTACTTC. This gives the protein CASSIKREWGETQYF.

This chain connects TRBV10-3 to TRBJ2-3; 7 bases fit TRBD1. Unmatched junction bases numbered 21, after V lost 0 bases and J lost 6 bases. CDR3 size: 20 residues. Germline-derived CDR1 and CDR2 are ENHRY and SYGVKD. CDR3 nucleotide sequence: TGTGCCATCAGTGAGTCGACCCTTATTCTGACAGGGACCCCACGGGATACGCAGTATTTT. Its protein product is CAISESTLILTGTPRDTQYF.

The CDR3, as DNA: TGCAGCGCTCGACAGTTGAACACTGAAGCTTTCTTT. It is translated as CSARQLNTEAFF. The genes are TRBV29-1 and TRBJ1-1, with D possibly being TRBD1 (5 bases). The ends were cut back, 7 bases at V and 0 bases at J, with 9 bases in the middle. The V gene's germline CDR1 is SQVTM and CDR2 ANQGSEA. The CDR3 totals 12 residues.

The CDR3 loop is CASWTGHIYNEQYF. The CDR3 DNA is TGTGCCTCGTGGACAGGGCACATCTACAATGAGCAGTACTTC. This chain connects TRBV10-3 to TRBJ2-1; TRBD1 aligns across 8 bases. The J call is uncertain, as TRBJ2-7 better fits the DNA end. This CDR3 spans 14 amino acids. Germline V gene lookup returns CDR1 ENHRY and CDR2 SYGVKD.

Written as DNA, the CDR3 is TGTGCCACCAGTGATTTGCCGCAGGCTGACACAGATACGCAGTATTTT. It is translated as CATSDLPQADTDTQYF. The rearrangement uses TRBV24-1 and TRBJ2-3; the D is unclear. Germline V gene sequence: CDR1 KGHDR, CDR2 SFDVKD. The CDR3 has 16 residues. V lost 0 bases, J lost 2 bases, and 11 bases lay in between.

The gene calls are TRBV29-1 and TRBJ2-5; D remains ambiguous. This CDR3 region has 12 residues. The V and J ends lost 4 bases and 4 bases respectively, with 10 bases between them. The germline V gene encodes CDR1 SQVTM and CDR2 ANQGSEA. The CDR3 sequence: CSVVNWRETQYF. The CDR3 bases are TGCAGCGTTGTGAACTGGCGAGAGACCCAGTACTTC.

V and J are TRBV13 and TRBJ2-3; the D call may be TRBD1 or TRBD2 (5 bases each). The CDR3 covers 15 residues. Trimming stripped 5 bases from V and 0 bases from J, with 12 bases between. Looked up from germline, CDR1 is PRHDT and CDR2 is FYEKMQ (reference sequence). The CDR3 sequence: CASSGGDSSTDTQYF. The DNA of the CDR3 is TGTGCCAGCAGCGGGGGAGATTCTAGCACAGATACGCAGTATTTT.

There are a few counts of this clonotype. The J gene is TRBJ2-7, the V gene TRBV28; possible D gene TRBD1, 6 bases. The CDR3 totals 14 residues. Trimming took 3 bases from V and 0 from J, leaving 9 bases between them. In germline, CDR1 is MDHEN, CDR2 SYDVKM. CDR3 protein: CASSFGQISYEQYF. CDR3 DNA sequence: TGTGCCAGCAGTTTCGGACAGATCTCCTACGAGCAGTACTTC.

The chain employs TRBV7-2 and TRBJ1-6, with TRBD1 matching over 8 bases. Germline CDR1 reads SGHTA; CDR2 reads FQGNSA. This CDR3 has 15 residues. Losses at the gene ends were 2 bases for V and 7 bases for J; bases not matched to a gene: 4. The CDR3 DNA reads as TGTGCCAGCAGCTTAATACGGACAGGGAATTCACCCCTCCACTTT. Amino acids: CASSLIRTGNSPLHF.